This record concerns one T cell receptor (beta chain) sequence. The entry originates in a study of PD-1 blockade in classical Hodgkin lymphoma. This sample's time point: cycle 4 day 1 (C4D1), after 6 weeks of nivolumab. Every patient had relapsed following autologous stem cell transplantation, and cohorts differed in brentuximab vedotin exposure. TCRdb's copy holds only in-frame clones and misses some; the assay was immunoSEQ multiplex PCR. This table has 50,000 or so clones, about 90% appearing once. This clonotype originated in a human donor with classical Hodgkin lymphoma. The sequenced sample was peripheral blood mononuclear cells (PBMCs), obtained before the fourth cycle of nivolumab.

CDR3 region: CASSFYSLLYEQYF. The CDR3 nucleotides are TGCGCCAGCAGCTTTTATTCGCTACTATACGAGCAGTACTTC. The gene calls are TRBV5-1 and TRBJ2-5; D is ambiguous. The J call is uncertain, as TRBJ2-7 better fits the DNA end. Germline V gene sequence: CDR1 SGHRS, CDR2 YFSETQ. This CDR3 region has 14 residues.